What follows is one TCR beta chain and its context. As yet, its antigen is unknown. Only CD45RO-negative cells positively selected for CCR7 counted as naive CD8 cells, so terminally differentiated effector memory CD45RA+ cells were excluded. These data belong to a study of shared clonotypes between healthy human individuals. Study-level points and caveats: In contrast to clonotypes shared by all four donors, non-shared clonotypes had lower generation probabilities. Clonotype sharing among the donors was expected to vary with sequencing depth.

The data were produced by immunoSEQ multiplex PCR, yet TCRdb's version contains in-frame clones alone and is incomplete. The table has roughly 2 million clones, approximately 95% seen once; the top ten hold about 1.1%. V was trimmed by 6 bases and J by 2 bases, leaving 7 bases between them. The CDR3 extends over 12 amino acids. Germline V gene sequence: CDR1 SEHNR, CDR2 FQNEAQ (reference sequence). This TCR was sampled from a man between 18 and 29 years old in good health. This chain links TRBV7-9 with TRBJ1-1, with a weak D call TRBD1 (5 bases). Sequenced material: naive CD8+ T cells sorted from blood. The CDR3 nucleotides read TGTGCCAGCAGTGACAGAAACACTGAAGCTTTCTTT. Amino acids: CASSDRNTEAFF.